This passage covers 7 T cell receptor beta chains from one sample sequenced in a study of regulatory T cells in long-lasting Graves disease. For TCR beta, libraries came from iRepertoire HTBI primers and Arm-PCR of CDR3 regions. TCRdb analysed the multiplex PCR reads with MiXCR anew, one entry per CDR3 protein. The sample has 520,000 or so distinct CDR3 sequences, about 12% seen once. Time point here: newly diagnosed GD, antithyroid drugs for less than 3 months. Extracted PBMC RNA gave rise to the TCR library. These data are also associated with another study on T cells in Graves' hyperthyroidism and ophthalmopathy.

This specimen consisted of peripheral blood mononuclear cells (PBMCs), obtained at new diagnosis, from a patient treated with antithyroid drugs. These receptors were obtained from a woman younger than 45 with Graves disease.

V gene TRBV9 combines with J gene TRBJ2-1, with 11 bases aligning to TRBD2. V gave up 1 base and J gave up 4 bases; unmatched junction bases: 4. CDR3 length: 16 residues. From germline, CDR1 is SGDLS and CDR2 YYNGEE. This CDR3 is CASSVSGTSGYNEQFF. The CDR3 region has the DNA TGTGCCAGCAGCGTATCCGGGACTAGCGGATACAATGAGCAGTTCTTC.

Concerning this clonotype: This may stem from a read error, because a much larger clone lies one nucleotide away. The V and J genes are TRBV3-1 and TRBJ1-1; D gene unclear. CDR1 and CDR2 from the germline V gene are LGHDT and YNNKEL (reference sequence). The CDR3 loop spans 16 amino acids. The CDR3 DNA is TGTGCCAGCAGCCAAGCTGGGGTGGTCCTGAACGCTGAAGCTTTCTTT. Translated, it gives CASSQAGVVLNAEAFF.

This clonotype has ten or more counts. The rearrangement uses TRBV6-2 or TRBV6-3 and TRBJ1-1; D not certain. Looked up from germline, CDR1 is MNHEY and CDR2 is SVGEGT. The CDR3 runs 14 residues. V lost 8 bases and J 6 bases, leaving 19 bases between the germline ends. CDR3 in DNA: TGTGCCAGCCATGAAGTTAGTAGAGGGCCTGAAGCTTTCTTT. This gives the protein CASHEVSRGPEAFF.

This clonotype was detected ten times or more. This chain connects TRBV19 to TRBJ2-1; D gene uncertain. Trimming stripped 1 base from V and 2 bases from J, with 0 bases between. CDR3 length equals 12 residues. Germline values: CDR1 LNHDA, CDR2 SQIVND (reference sequence). In DNA, the CDR3 is TGTGCCAGTAGTATAGCCTACAATGAGCAGTTCTTC. It is translated as CASSIAYNEQFF.

This clonotype came up many times. The chain uses TRBV20-1 and TRBJ1-1, with D maybe TRBD1 (5 bases). V lost 0 bases and J 1 base, leaving 9 bases between the germline ends. The V gene's germline CDR1 is DFQATT and CDR2 SNEGSKA (reference sequence). This CDR3 is 14 amino acids long. The CDR3 DNA reads TGCAGTGCTAGAGAAAGGGGAGGGAACACTGAAGCTTTCTTT. Translating it yields CSARERGGNTEAFF.

This clonotype was detected only once. A single base is all that separates this from a far larger clone, so a read error is likely. This chain uses TRBV28 with TRBJ2-5; 12 nucleotides match TRBD2. The J call may be faulty, since TRBJ2-1 better matches the DNA end. The CDR3 contains 15 residues. CDR1 and CDR2 (germline): MDHEN, SYDVKM. The CDR3 DNA reads as TGTGCCAGCAGTTTTGCTAGCGGGAGGGTGGGGGAGCAGTTCTTC. It codes for CASSFASGRVGEQFF.

This clonotype was seen ten or more times. This chain joins TRBV18 and TRBJ2-2, with 7 positions matching TRBD1. Germline-derived CDR1 and CDR2 are KGHSH and LQKENI. Germline trimming cut 4 bases from V and 1 base from J; bases unmatched to any gene: 3. The length of the CDR3 is 15 residues. In nucleotides, the CDR3 is TGTGCCAGCTCACGGCGGACAGGGAACACCGGGGAGCTGTTTTTT. Its protein product is CASSRRTGNTGELFF.